This T cell receptor (beta chain) was sequenced during a study of OX40 agonist ivuxolimab in advanced cancers. Study overall: Cancers in dose escalation were hepatocellular, melanoma, renal cell and head and neck. From about 23 to 85 years was the age range, with a mean of roughly 64 years, and around 80% were male.

Turning to this clone: Its antigen is as yet unknown.

Regarding the study as a whole: Circulating CD4+ and CD8+ T cells showed clonal expansion by week 6 at 0.1 to 3.0 mg/kg. Clonal expansion among partial responders at 0.1-3.0 mg/kg ranked near the lowest.

Profiling relied on immunoSEQ multiplex PCR, and the TCRdb table lists in-frame clones only, not all of them. Found here are 5,700 or so clones, 90% of them singletons; the top ten hold roughly 36%. The CDR3 loop spans 17 amino acids. The germline CDR1 and CDR2 sequences are MNHEY and SMNVEV (reference sequence). V gave up 8 bases and J gave up 8 bases; unmatched junction bases: 14. The chain recombines TRBV27 with TRBJ2-1; TRBD2 aligns across 14 bases. The TCR was taken from an adult with an advanced solid tumor such as melanoma, head and neck, liver or kidney cancer. Material: CD4+ or CD8+ T cells sorted from blood, obtained in a trial of the OX40 agonist ivuxolimab. The CDR3 DNA reads TGTGCCAGCTCGTCCGCCCCGGGACTAGCGGGAGAGGATGAGCAGTTCTTC. Translation: CASSSAPGLAGEDEQFF.